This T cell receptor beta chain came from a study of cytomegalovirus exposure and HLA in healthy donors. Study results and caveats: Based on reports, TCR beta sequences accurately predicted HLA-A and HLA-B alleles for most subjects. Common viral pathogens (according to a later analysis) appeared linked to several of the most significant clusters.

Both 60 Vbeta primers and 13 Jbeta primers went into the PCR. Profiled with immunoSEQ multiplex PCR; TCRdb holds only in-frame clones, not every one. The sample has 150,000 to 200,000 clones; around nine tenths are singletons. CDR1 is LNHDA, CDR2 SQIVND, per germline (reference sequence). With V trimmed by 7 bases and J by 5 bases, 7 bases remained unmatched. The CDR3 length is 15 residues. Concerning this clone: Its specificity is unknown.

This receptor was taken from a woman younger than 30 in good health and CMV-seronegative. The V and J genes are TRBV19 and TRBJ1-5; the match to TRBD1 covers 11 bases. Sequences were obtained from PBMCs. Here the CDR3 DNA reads TGTGCCAGTAACGATGGACAGGGGGCGCATCAGCCCCAGCATTTT. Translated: CASNDGQGAHQPQHF.